The 28 T cell receptor beta chains reported below all come from one sample, sequenced in a study of cytomegalovirus exposure and HLA in healthy donors. The primer mix had 60 Vbeta and 13 Jbeta primers. Here immunoSEQ multiplex PCR was the method, and the copy in TCRdb shows in-frame clones only, minus some. Here the sample spans some 250,000 clones, about 86% being singletons. The sequencing sample was made of PBMCs. All receptors come from a woman aged 55-69 years in good health and CMV-seropositive.

The rearrangement uses TRBV7-2 and TRBJ2-5, with TRBD1 as a possible D gene (7 bases). Near its end, the DNA agrees better with TRBJ2-7, so the J call may be wrong. Germline V gives CDR1 SGHTA, CDR2 FQGNSA. The CDR3 length is 13 residues. This chain's CDR3 is CASSPGGSYEQYF. CDR3 DNA sequence: TGTGCCAGCAGCCCAGGGGGGTCCTACGAGCAGTACTTC.

The chain has TRBV28 and TRBJ1-2, with D maybe TRBD1 (6 bases). The germline V and J ends were trimmed by 1 base and 4 bases, with 19 bases remaining between them. CDR1 is MDHEN, CDR2 SYDVKM, per germline. The CDR3 runs to 17 residues. This CDR3 reads CASSLSRAGALGYGYTF. The DNA for the CDR3 is TGTGCCAGCAGTTTATCACGGGCAGGGGCTCTTGGCTATGGCTACACCTTC.

This clone has just a few counts. The chain joins TRBV4-1 to TRBJ1-5; D remains unclear. The V end lost 1 base, the J end lost 3 bases, and 4 bases lay between the germline ends. CDR1 MGHRA and CDR2 YSYEKL come from the germline V gene. The CDR3 totals 13 residues. The CDR3 nucleotides are TGCGCCAGCAGCCAAGTCCTCAATCAGCCCCAGCATTTT. The encoded protein is CASSQVLNQPQHF.

The chain combines TRBV7-9 with TRBJ1-1; a possible D gene is TRBD1 (5 bases). Germline-derived CDR1 and CDR2 are SEHNR and FQNEAQ (reference sequence). V was pared by 6 bases and J by 8 bases, with 13 bases between. This CDR3 comprises 12 residues. The CDR3 DNA reads TGTGCCAGCAGTGGTGGGGCGGCAGAAGCTTTCTTT. This encodes CASSGGAAEAFF.

This chain joins TRBV7-3 and TRBJ1-1; tentative D call: TRBD1 (6 bases). The V and J ends lost 3 bases and 0 bases respectively, with 11 bases between them. CDR1 is SGHTA and CDR2 is FQGTGA in the germline V gene. This CDR3 spans 15 amino acids. The DNA of the CDR3 is TGTGCCAGCAGCTTGGACAGTCATTTGAACACTGAAGCTTTCTTT. This gives the protein CASSLDSHLNTEAFF.

The table lists this clone with a count of one. The chain employs TRBV7-9 and TRBJ2-2; no clear D gene. Germline loops: CDR1 SEHNR, CDR2 FQNEAQ (reference sequence). The V and J ends lost 5 bases and 4 bases respectively, with 17 bases between them. The CDR3 has 16 residues. The CDR3 nucleotides read TGTGCCAGCAGCCTTAGCCAGAGAAGTAGCACCGGGGAGCTGTTTTTT. Protein: CASSLSQRSSTGELFF.

The V and J genes are TRBV6-1 and TRBJ2-2, with TRBD2 matching over 11 bases. CDR1 MNHNS and CDR2 SASEGT come from the germline V gene. This CDR3 spans 15 amino acids. The V and J ends lost 5 bases and 5 bases, in that order; junction bases with no gene match: 4. CDR3 protein: CASSNSGRGTGELFF. The CDR3, as DNA: TGTGCCAGCAGTAATAGCGGGAGGGGGACCGGGGAGCTGTTTTTT.

In nucleotides, the CDR3 is TGTGCCAGCAGCTTATACTCATCCGGGACAGGGTGGGATGAGCAGTTCTTC. This encodes CASSLYSSGTGWDEQFF. The rearrangement joins TRBV5-4 to TRBJ2-1; 9 bases match TRBD1. With 2 bases clipped from V and 8 bases from J, the junction kept 14 bases outside the gene matches. The CDR3 loop spans 17 amino acids. CDR1 is SGHNT and CDR2 is YYREEE in the germline V gene (reference sequence).

The chain links TRBV27 to TRBJ1-5; unclear D gene. Trimming took 3 bases from V and 7 from J, leaving 16 bases between them. The V gene's germline CDR1 is MNHEY and CDR2 SMNVEV (reference sequence). The CDR3 is 15 residues long. This chain's CDR3 is CASSLTLGVRQPQHF. The CDR3 DNA reads as TGTGCCAGCAGTTTGACGCTAGGAGTTAGGCAGCCCCAGCATTTT.

V gene TRBV29-1 combines with J gene TRBJ2-3; 8 bases fit TRBD1. CDR1 and CDR2 from the germline V gene are SQVTM and ANQGSEA. Germline trimming cut 7 bases from V and 4 bases from J; bases unmatched to any gene: 4. The length of the CDR3 is 12 residues. This CDR3 is CSATGASDTQYF. As DNA, the CDR3 is TGCAGCGCGACAGGGGCGTCAGATACGCAGTATTTT.

The rearrangement links TRBV29-1 to TRBJ1-1; D call uncertain. The germline CDR1 and CDR2 sequences are SQVTM and ANQGSEA. The V end lost 3 bases, the J end lost 5 bases, and 13 bases lay between the germline ends. The CDR3 runs to 13 residues. The DNA for the CDR3 is TGCAGCGTTGATGCGGTGGGTAAAACTGAAGCTTTCTTT. Protein sequence: CSVDAVGKTEAFF.

V gene TRBV4-1 combines with J gene TRBJ2-1, with 7 bases lining up with TRBD2. Germline assignment: CDR1 MGHRA and CDR2 YSYEKL. V dropped 6 bases and J dropped 7; count of bases not matched to a gene: 9. The CDR3 loop spans 14 amino acids. The CDR3 bases are TGCGCCAGCAGAGAGCGGGATATCAAAAATGAGCAGTTCTTC. Translation: CASRERDIKNEQFF.

The genes are TRBV18 and TRBJ2-2, with 10 nucleotides matching TRBD1. Losses at the gene ends were 3 bases for V and 3 bases for J; bases not matched to a gene: 1. The germline V gene has CDR1 KGHSH and CDR2 LQKENI. The CDR3 spans 15 residues. CDR3 in DNA: TGTGCCAGCTCACCGACAGGGGGCCACACCGGGGAGCTGTTTTTT. This sequence encodes CASSPTGGHTGELFF. Variable domain in full (rest from reference TRBV18 and TRBJ2-2): NAGVMQNPRHLVRRRGQEARLRCSPMKGHSHVYWYRQLPEEGLKFMVYLQKENIIDESGMPKERFSAEFPKEGPSILRIQQVVRGDSAAYFCASSPTGGHTGELFFGEGSRLTVL.

The chain links TRBV6-1 to TRBJ1-2; 8 positions match TRBD1. The junction had 17 bases not matched to a gene; V was cut back by 1 base and J by 7 bases. Germline V gene data show CDR1 as MNHNS and CDR2 as SASEGT. There are 18 residues in the CDR3. In DNA form, the CDR3 reads TGTGCCAGCAGTGAAGTCCTGGGCACTCGAGGACAGGGAGGTGGCTACACCTTC. This sequence encodes CASSEVLGTRGQGGGYTF.

The V call is TRBV6-1, the J call TRBJ1-1; unclear D gene. Germline assignment: CDR1 MNHNS and CDR2 SASEGT. Trimming stripped 1 base from V and 0 bases from J, with 6 bases between. This CDR3 comprises 14 residues. The CDR3 DNA reads as TGTGCCAGCAGTGAAGACGGTCTGAACACTGAAGCTTTCTTT. Translated: CASSEDGLNTEAFF.

V and J are TRBV5-1 and TRBJ2-5, with 7 bases lining up with TRBD1. Trimming removed 4 bases from V and 7 bases from J; junction bases left unmatched: 16. CDR1 and CDR2 (germline): SGHRS, YFSETQ. CDR3 length equals 16 residues. The CDR3 loop reads CASSRTGEGSVATQYF. DNA for the CDR3: TGCGCCAGCAGCCGAACAGGGGAAGGCTCGGTAGCGACCCAGTACTTC.

The rearrangement uses TRBV19 and TRBJ2-2; TRBD2 agrees at 9 bases. CDR1 and CDR2 from the germline V gene are LNHDA and SQIVND (reference sequence). Trimming took 10 bases from V and 1 from J; bases not matched to a gene: 4. The CDR3 contains 14 residues. CDR3 residues: CATIAGVNTGELFF. The CDR3 nucleotides are TGTGCCACTATAGCGGGAGTGAACACCGGGGAGCTGTTTTTT.

The J gene is TRBJ2-7, the V gene TRBV21-1; TRBD2 is taken as the D call from the table, unchecked against the DNA. TRBV21-1 is described as a pseudogene. This CDR3 comprises 16 residues. The CDR3 here is CASSKGEGLSSYEQYF. DNA for the CDR3: TGTGCCAGCAGCAAGGGTGAGGGCTTGAGCTCCTACGAGCAGTACTTC.

The V call is TRBV25-1, the J call TRBJ2-3; D unclear. This CDR3 has 16 residues. Per germline, CDR1 MGHDK and CDR2 SYGVNS. V dropped 3 bases and J dropped 2 bases, with 15 bases sitting between them. CDR3 sequence: CASSDATRLVTDTQYF. The CDR3 nucleotides are TGTGCCAGCAGTGATGCCACCCGATTAGTCACAGATACGCAGTATTTT. The full variable domain, completed using reference TRBV25-1 and TRBJ2-3, is EADIYQTPRYLVIGTGKKITLECSQTMGHDKMYWYQQDPGMELHLIHYSYGVNSTEKGDLSSESTVSRIRTEHFPLTLESARPSHTSQYLCASSDATRLVTDTQYFGPGTRLTVL.

The chain links TRBV19 to TRBJ2-6, with a tentative D call TRBD2 (5 bases). V was shortened by 6 bases and J by 4 bases, with 19 bases between the two germline ends. The germline CDR1 and CDR2 sequences are LNHDA and SQIVND (reference sequence). This CDR3 is built from 17 residues. The CDR3 sequence is CASSRGLGSSGANVLTF. As DNA, the CDR3 is TGTGCCAGTAGCCGGGGTCTAGGGTCATCCGGGGCCAACGTCCTGACTTTC.

The chain has TRBV7-8 and TRBJ1-5, with 7 bases fitting TRBD1. The V gene end was trimmed by 5 bases and the J gene end by 7 bases; junction bases not matched to a gene: 11. This CDR3 has 15 residues. Germline CDR1 and CDR2: SGHVS and FQNEAQ. The CDR3 nucleotides are TGTGCCAGCAGCGCCCTACAGGGGAGGTTACAGCCCCAGCATTTT. Its translation is CASSALQGRLQPQHF.

This clone was found a few times. The V and J genes are TRBV4-1 and TRBJ1-1; D is uncertain. Trimming shortened V by 6 bases and J by 4 bases, and 18 bases separated the two germline ends. This CDR3 spans 15 amino acids. Germline values: CDR1 MGHRA, CDR2 YSYEKL. CDR3 sequence (DNA): TGCGCCAGCAGACCTTCAGTCCCGGGAACCACTGAAGCTTTCTTT. This translates into CASRPSVPGTTEAFF.

V is TRBV30 and J is TRBJ1-5; the D gene is possibly TRBD1 (5 bases). The CDR3 is 14 amino acids. The germline V gene encodes CDR1 GTSNPN and CDR2 SVGIG (reference sequence). Trimming stripped 0 bases from V and 2 bases from J, with 8 bases between. As DNA, the CDR3 is TGTGCCTGGAGTGTAGGCAGGGGCAATCAGCCCCAGCATTTT. The encoded protein is CAWSVGRGNQPQHF.

V usage is TRBV5-5 and J usage is TRBJ1-1; the D gene is possibly TRBD1 (6 bases). This CDR3 is built from 15 residues. Trimming took 4 bases from V and 6 from J, leaving 19 bases between them. Germline lookup yields CDR1 SGHKS and CDR2 YYEKEE (reference sequence). The CDR3 is CASSTPTGGRAEAFF. The CDR3 nucleotides read TGTGCCAGCAGCACACCGACAGGCGGACGGGCTGAAGCTTTCTTT.

This chain joins TRBV27 and TRBJ2-5, with D possibly TRBD1 on 6 matching bases. The ends were cut back, 5 bases at V and 5 bases at J, with 18 bases in the middle. Germline values: CDR1 MNHEY, CDR2 SMNVEV (reference sequence). The CDR3 contains 15 residues. The CDR3 nucleotides are TGTGCCAGCAGTCCGCAACCAGGGGAATGGGAGACCCAGTACTTC. Protein: CASSPQPGEWETQYF.

This clone was seen a few times. This chain's CDR3 is CASSFRPTGINGELFF. Written as DNA, the CDR3 is TGTGCCAGCAGTTTCCGCCCCACGGGGATTAACGGGGAGCTGTTTTTT. The chain combines TRBV6-5 with TRBJ2-2, with D maybe TRBD2 (5 bases). CDR1 MNHEY and CDR2 SVGAGI come from the germline V gene. With 4 bases removed from V and 7 bases from J, the gap between germline ends came to 19 bases. The CDR3 loop spans 16 amino acids.

This clone was seen just once. J is TRBJ1-2 and V is TRBV19, with 7 bases aligning to TRBD1. CDR1 is LNHDA and CDR2 is SQIVND in the germline V gene (reference sequence). J was trimmed by 4 bases and V by 3 bases; bases with no gene match: 11. The CDR3 consists of 16 residues. CDR3 sequence: CASSIGTANNFYGYTF. Written as DNA, the CDR3 is TGTGCCAGTAGTATCGGGACAGCCAATAACTTCTATGGCTACACCTTC.

This chain uses TRBV5-1 with TRBJ2-7, with 11 positions matching TRBD2. CDR3 length: 14 residues. Germline V gene sequence: CDR1 SGHRS, CDR2 YFSETQ. V shed 0 bases, J shed 7 bases, and the junction held 3 bases outside the gene matches. CDR3 residues: CASSLVLAGGEQYF. The CDR3 DNA is TGCGCCAGCAGCTTGGTCCTAGCGGGAGGTGAGCAGTACTTC.